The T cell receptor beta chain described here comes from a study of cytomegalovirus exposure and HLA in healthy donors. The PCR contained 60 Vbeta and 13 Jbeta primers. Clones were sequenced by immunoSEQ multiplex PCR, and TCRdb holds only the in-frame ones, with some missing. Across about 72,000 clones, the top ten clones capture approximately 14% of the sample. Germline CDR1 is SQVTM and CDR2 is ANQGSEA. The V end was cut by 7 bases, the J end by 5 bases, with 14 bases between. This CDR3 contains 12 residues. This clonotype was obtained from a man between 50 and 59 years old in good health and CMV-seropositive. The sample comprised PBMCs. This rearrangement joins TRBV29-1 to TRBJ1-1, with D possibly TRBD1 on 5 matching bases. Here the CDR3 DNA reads TGCAGCGCGAACCTTCAGGGAACTGAAGCTTTCTTT. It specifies CSANLQGTEAFF.